A single sample gave rise to the 5 T cell receptor beta chains below, sequenced in a study of shared clonotypes between healthy human individuals. This table comes from immunoSEQ multiplex PCR, and its TCRdb copy is limited to in-frame clones, with some not included. The sample yields 1,100,000 or so clones, 78% seen once. The sequenced sample consisted of memory CD4+ T cells from PBMCs. Subset denoted: CD45RA-negative fraction. The receptor source for this set is a young man in good health. Some clones in this sample may be carry-over from other donors' samples.

The chain is built from TRBV15 and TRBJ1-5; possibly TRBD1 for D (6 bases). The CDR3 length is 15 residues. V dropped 4 bases and J dropped 0 bases, with 10 bases sitting between them. CDR1 is LNHNV, CDR2 YYDKDF, per germline (reference sequence). CDR3 protein: CATSIGQHSNQPQHF. The CDR3 DNA follows: TGTGCCACCAGCATAGGACAGCATAGCAATCAGCCCCAGCATTTT. The full variable domain, rest sourced from reference TRBV15 and TRBJ1-5, is DAMVIQNPRYQVTQFGKPVTLSCSQTLNHNVMYWYQQKSSQAPKLLFHYYDKDFNNEADTPDNFQSRRPNTSFCFLDIRSPGLGDTAMYLCATSIGQHSNQPQHFGDGTRLSIL.

The count of this clone is one. This rearrangement joins TRBV5-4 to TRBJ2-5, with D perhaps matching TRBD2 (5 bases). Germline values: CDR1 SGHNT, CDR2 YYREEE (reference sequence). The germline V and J ends were trimmed by 4 bases and 3 bases, with 10 bases remaining between them. The CDR3 covers 13 residues. The CDR3 sequence is CASSQEGEETQYF. The CDR3 region has the DNA TGTGCCAGCAGCCAAGAGGGAGAAGAGACCCAGTACTTC.

CDR3 in amino acids: CASSTNRVNQPQHF. The CDR3 DNA sequence: TGTGCCAGCAGCACAAACAGGGTTAATCAGCCCCAGCATTTT. The V call is TRBV6-5, the J call TRBJ1-5; TRBD1 is a possible D gene (6 bases). Trimming stripped 6 bases from V and 4 bases from J, with 13 bases between. The CDR3 sequence is 14 residues long. Germline lookup yields CDR1 MNHEY and CDR2 SVGAGI.

The chain uses TRBV28 and TRBJ1-1, with 8 bases fitting TRBD1. J lost 1 base, V lost 8 bases, and 12 bases had no gene match. The CDR3 is 16 residues long. CDR1 is MDHEN and CDR2 is SYDVKM in the germline V gene. The CDR3 region has the DNA TGTGCCAGCGGAATCCCCCAGGGGGCGGGGAACACTGAAGCTTTCTTT. Amino acid sequence: CASGIPQGAGNTEAFF.

This rearrangement joins TRBV6-4 to TRBJ2-5, with D possibly being TRBD2 (5 bases). Trimming left V 7 bases short and J 3 bases short, with 15 bases between. There are 14 residues in the CDR3. Germline V gives CDR1 MRHNA, CDR2 SNTAGT. This CDR3 reads CASTSKAREETQYF. DNA of the CDR3: TGTGCCAGCACCTCTAAGGCGCGGGAAGAGACCCAGTACTTC.